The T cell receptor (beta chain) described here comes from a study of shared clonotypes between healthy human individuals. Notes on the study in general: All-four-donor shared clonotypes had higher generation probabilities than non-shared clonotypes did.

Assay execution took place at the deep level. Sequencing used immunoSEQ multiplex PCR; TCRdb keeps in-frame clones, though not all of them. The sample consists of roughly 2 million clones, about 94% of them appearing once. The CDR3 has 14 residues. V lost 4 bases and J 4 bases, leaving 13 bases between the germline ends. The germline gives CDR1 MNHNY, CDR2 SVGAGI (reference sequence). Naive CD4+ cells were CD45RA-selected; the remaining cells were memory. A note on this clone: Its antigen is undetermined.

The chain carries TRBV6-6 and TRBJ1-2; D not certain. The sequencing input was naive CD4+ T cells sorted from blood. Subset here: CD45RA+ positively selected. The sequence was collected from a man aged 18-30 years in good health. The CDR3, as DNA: TGTGCCAGCAGTTTAAACAGCTTCACCTATGGCTACACCTTC. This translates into CASSLNSFTYGYTF.